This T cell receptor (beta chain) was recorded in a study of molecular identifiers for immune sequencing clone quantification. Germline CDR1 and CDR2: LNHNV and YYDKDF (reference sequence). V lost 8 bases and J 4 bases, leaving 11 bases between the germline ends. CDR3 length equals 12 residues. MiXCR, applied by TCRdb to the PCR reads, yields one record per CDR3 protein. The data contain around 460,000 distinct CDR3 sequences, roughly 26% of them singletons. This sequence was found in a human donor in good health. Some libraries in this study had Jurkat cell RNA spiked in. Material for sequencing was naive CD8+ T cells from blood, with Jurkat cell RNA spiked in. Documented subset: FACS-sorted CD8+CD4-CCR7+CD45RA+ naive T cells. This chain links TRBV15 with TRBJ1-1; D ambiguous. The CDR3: CATGTWFTEAFF. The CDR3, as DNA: TGTGCCACCGGCACCTGGTTCACTGAAGCTTTCTTT.